The 2 T cell receptor beta chains presented below share a single source sample, sequenced in a study of persistence of HIV-infected CD4 T cells. This was the immunoSEQ version 4 assay in survey mode. The protocol was immunoSEQ multiplex PCR, while the TCRdb copy is restricted to in-frame clones and leaves out a portion. The sample holds some 40,000 clones, approximately 81% seen once. The stimulus was an HIV-1 Gag 15-mer peptide pool, 1 ug/peptide/mL. CD40L/CD69 double-negative CD45RO-high memory CD4+ T cells were collected. The antigens of these receptors remain unknown. The sequencing used cultured CD4+ T cells from PBMCs, collected from a patient who received antiretroviral therapy. These receptors were taken from an adult with HIV. The donor label of this sample is uncertain.

This clone turned up a few times. The chain couples TRBV6-1 to TRBJ1-2; TRBD1 matches at 7 bases. The V segment lost 2 bases and the J segment 7 bases; nucleotides outside the gene matches: 16. CDR1 MNHNS and CDR2 SASEGT come from the germline V gene. CDR3 length equals 17 residues. CDR3 sequence: CASSEPTDRANFRGYTF. In DNA form, the CDR3 reads TGTGCCAGCAGTGAACCCACCGACAGGGCTAATTTTCGTGGCTACACCTTC.

V and J are TRBV5-1 and TRBJ1-1; TRBD1 matches 10 bases. This CDR3 contains 14 residues. CDR1 is SGHRS and CDR2 is YFSETQ in the germline V gene. V was clipped by 5 bases and J by 3 bases; unmatched bases: 4. The CDR3, as DNA: TGCGCCAGCAGACTAGGACAGGGGGACACTGAAGCTTTCTTT. It yields the protein CASRLGQGDTEAFF.